Sequencing of this TCR beta chain was carried out in a study of blood T cell repertoires in COVID-19. Only in-frame clones appear in the TCRdb table, and some are missing; sequencing was by immunoSEQ multiplex PCR. Of a few hundred thousand clones in the sample, approximately 85% were seen once. V lost 6 bases, J lost 0 bases, and 6 bases stayed unmatched. Per the germline V gene, CDR1 is MNHEY and CDR2 is SVGAGI. The CDR3 runs 15 residues. The specimen sequenced was peripheral blood. This TCR was sampled from a human donor in a cohort sampled during active COVID-19. The genes are TRBV6-5 and TRBJ2-7, with 9 nucleotides matching TRBD1. CDR3 residues: CASRTGTGHSYEQYF. The CDR3, as DNA: TGTGCCAGCAGAACCGGGACAGGGCACTCCTACGAGCAGTACTTC.